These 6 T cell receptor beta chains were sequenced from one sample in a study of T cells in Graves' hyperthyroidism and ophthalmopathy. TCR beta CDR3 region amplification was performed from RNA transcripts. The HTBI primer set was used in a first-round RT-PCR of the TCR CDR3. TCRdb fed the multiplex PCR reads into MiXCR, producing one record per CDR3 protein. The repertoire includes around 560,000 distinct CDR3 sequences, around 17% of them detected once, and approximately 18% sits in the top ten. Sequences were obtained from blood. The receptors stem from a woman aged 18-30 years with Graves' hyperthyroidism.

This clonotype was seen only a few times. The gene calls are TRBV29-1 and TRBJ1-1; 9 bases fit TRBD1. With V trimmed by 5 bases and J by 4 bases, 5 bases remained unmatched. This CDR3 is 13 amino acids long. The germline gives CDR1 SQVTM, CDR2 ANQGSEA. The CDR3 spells CSVLWGQGTEAFF. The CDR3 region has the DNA TGCAGCGTTCTCTGGGGACAGGGCACTGAAGCTTTCTTT.

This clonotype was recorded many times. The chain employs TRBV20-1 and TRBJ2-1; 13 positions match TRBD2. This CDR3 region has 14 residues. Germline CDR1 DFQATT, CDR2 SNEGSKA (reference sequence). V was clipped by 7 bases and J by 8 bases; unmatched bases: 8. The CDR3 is CSEEGLAGSDEQFF. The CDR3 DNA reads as TGCAGTGAGGAGGGACTAGCGGGATCGGATGAGCAGTTCTTC.

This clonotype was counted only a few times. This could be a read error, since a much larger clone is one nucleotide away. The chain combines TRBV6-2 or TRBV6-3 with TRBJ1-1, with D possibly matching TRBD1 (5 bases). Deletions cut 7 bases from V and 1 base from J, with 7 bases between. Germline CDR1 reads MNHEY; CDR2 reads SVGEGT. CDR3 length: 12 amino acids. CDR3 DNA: TGTGCCAGCAAAACAGGGAACACTGAAGCTTTCTTT. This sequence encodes CASKTGNTEAFF.

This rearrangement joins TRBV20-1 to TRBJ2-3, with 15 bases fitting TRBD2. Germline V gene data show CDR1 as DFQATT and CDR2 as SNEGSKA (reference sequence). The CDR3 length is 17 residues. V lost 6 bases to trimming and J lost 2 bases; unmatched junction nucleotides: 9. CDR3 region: CSAITGTSGGSTDTQYF. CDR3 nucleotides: TGCAGTGCCATTACCGGGACTAGCGGGGGGTCCACAGATACGCAGTATTTT.

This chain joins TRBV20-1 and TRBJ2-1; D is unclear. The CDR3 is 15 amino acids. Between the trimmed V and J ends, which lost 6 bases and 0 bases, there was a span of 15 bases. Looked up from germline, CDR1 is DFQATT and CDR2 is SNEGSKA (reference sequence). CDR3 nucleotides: TGCAGTGCGAAAAAAATATCTAGCTCCTACAATGAGCAGTTCTTC. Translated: CSAKKISSSYNEQFF.

The CDR3 spells CSARSVSGSSYEQYF. The CDR3 region has the DNA TGCAGTGCTAGGAGTGTAAGCGGGAGTTCCTACGAGCAGTACTTC. The chain recombines TRBV20-1 with TRBJ2-7, with 8 bases identical to TRBD2. The CDR3 has 15 amino acids. In germline, CDR1 is DFQATT, CDR2 SNEGSKA (reference sequence). The junction had 8 bases not matched to a gene; V was cut back by 3 bases and J by 1 base.